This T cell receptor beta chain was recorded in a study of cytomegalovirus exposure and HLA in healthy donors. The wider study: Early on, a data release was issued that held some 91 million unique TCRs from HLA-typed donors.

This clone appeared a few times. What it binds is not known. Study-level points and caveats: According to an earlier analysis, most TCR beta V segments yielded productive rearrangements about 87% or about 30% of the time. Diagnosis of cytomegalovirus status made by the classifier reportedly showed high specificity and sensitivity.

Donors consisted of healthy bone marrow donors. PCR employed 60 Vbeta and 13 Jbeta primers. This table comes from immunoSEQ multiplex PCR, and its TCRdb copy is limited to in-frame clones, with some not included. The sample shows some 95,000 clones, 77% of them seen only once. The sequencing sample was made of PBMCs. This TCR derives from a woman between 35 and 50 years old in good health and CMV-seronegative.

The chain's CDR3 is CASSHRGAWGEKLFF. The CDR3 nucleotides read TGTGCCAGCAGCCACAGGGGTGCATGGGGTGAAAAACTGTTTTTT. The chain couples TRBV14 to TRBJ1-4, with D maybe TRBD1 (6 bases). The length of the CDR3 is 15 residues. Germline loops: CDR1 SGHDN, CDR2 FVKESK. Trimming took 3 bases from V and 7 from J, leaving 15 bases between them.